This T cell receptor (beta chain) was documented in a study of shared clonotypes between healthy human individuals. Overall study findings and caveats: The sharing of 4% to 5.5% of naive CD4 clonotypes was seen across a handful of donors.

The ends lost 6 bases at V and 3 bases at J; junction bases unmatched: 8. The length of the CDR3 is 14 residues. CDR1 is SQVTM and CDR2 is ANQGSEA in the germline V gene. Sorted subsets were amplified in replicate PCRs using around 220 ng DNA, 25,000 to 30,000 T cell genomes. As originally analysed: ImmunoSEQ output held junction-only sequences without quality scores, so filtering differed. Clones were read by immunoSEQ multiplex PCR, and TCRdb kept only the in-frame ones, dropping some. For V, J and clone size, that table is used; D and trimming come from the DNA. The sample has 2 million or so clones, over 85% seen once. CD45RO negativity and positive selection for CCR7 defined naive CD8 cells, a population that excluded terminally differentiated effector memory CD45RA+ cells. The study enrolled healthy HIV-negative adults without recent acute infections or vaccinations as donors. Comment on this clone: Its antigen is undetermined.

Input material: naive CD8+ T cells sorted from blood. The chain couples TRBV29-1 to TRBJ2-7; 10 nucleotides align to TRBD1. This receptor was taken from a man in his late teens or twenties in good health. The CDR3, as DNA: TGCAGCGTGGGGGACAGGGGATCTCTCTACGAGCAGTACTTC. Its protein is CSVGDRGSLYEQYF.